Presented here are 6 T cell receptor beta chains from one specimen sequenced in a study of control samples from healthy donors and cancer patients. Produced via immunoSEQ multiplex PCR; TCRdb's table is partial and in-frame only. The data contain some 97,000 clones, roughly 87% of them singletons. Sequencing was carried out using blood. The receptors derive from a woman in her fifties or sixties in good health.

The CDR3 spells CASSLGSPGAEQYF. The CDR3 DNA reads TGCGCCAGCAGCTTGGGTTCTCCGGGGGCCGAGCAGTACTTC. V is TRBV5-1 and J is TRBJ2-7; D tentatively fits TRBD1 or TRBD2 (6 bases each). The V gene lost 0 bases and the J gene lost 6 bases, with 13 bases spanning the gap. Germline V CDR1 and CDR2: SGHRS, YFSETQ. CDR3 length: 14 amino acids.

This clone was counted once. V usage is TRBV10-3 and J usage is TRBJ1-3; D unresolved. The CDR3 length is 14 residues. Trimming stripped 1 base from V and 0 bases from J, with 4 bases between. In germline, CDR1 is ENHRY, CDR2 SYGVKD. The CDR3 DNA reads TGTGCCATCAGTGAGTACATCTCTGGAAACACCATATATTTT. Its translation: CAISEYISGNTIYF.

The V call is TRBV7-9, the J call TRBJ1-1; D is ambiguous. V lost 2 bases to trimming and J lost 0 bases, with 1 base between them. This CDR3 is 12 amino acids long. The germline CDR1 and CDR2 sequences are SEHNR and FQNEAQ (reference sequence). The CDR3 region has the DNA TGTGCCAGCAGCTTACTGAACACTGAAGCTTTCTTT. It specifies CASSLLNTEAFF.

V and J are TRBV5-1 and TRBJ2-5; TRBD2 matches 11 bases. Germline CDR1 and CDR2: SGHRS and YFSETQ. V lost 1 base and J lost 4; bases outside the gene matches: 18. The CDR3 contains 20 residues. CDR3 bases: TGCGCCAGCAGCTTGCGTTTATCCTCCCTTAGCGGGAGGGCCTTAGAGACCCAGTACTTC. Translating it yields CASSLRLSSLSGRALETQYF.

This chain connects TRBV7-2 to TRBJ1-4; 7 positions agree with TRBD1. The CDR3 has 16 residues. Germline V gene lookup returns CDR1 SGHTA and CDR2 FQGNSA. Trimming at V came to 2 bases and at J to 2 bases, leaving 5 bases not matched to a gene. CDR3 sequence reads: CASSLFPRGTNEKLFF. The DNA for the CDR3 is TGTGCCAGCAGCTTATTCCCCAGGGGGACTAATGAAAAACTGTTTTTT.

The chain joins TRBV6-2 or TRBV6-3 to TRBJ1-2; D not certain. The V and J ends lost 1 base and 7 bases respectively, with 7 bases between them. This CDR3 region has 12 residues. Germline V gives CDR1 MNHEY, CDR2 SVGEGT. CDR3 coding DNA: TGTGCCAGCAGTTACTGGAAAGGTGGCTACACCTTC. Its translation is CASSYWKGGYTF.